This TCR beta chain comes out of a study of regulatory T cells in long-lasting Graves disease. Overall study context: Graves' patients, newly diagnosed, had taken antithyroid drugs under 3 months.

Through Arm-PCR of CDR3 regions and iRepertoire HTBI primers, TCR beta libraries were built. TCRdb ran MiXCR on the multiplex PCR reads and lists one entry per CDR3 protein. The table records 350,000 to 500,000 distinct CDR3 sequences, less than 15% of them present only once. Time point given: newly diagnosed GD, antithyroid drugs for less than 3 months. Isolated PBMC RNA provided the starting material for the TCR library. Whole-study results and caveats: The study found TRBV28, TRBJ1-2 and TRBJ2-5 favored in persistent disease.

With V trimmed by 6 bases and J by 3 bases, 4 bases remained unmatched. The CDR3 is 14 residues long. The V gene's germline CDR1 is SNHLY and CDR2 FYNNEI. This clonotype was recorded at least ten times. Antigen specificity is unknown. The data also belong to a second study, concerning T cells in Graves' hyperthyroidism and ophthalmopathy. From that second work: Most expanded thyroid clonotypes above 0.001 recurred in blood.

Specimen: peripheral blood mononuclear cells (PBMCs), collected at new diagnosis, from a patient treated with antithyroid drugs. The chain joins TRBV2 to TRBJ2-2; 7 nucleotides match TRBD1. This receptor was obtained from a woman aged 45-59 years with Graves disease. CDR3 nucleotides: TGTGCCAGCAGAGAAACAGGGGACACCGGGGAGCTGTTTTTT. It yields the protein CASRETGDTGELFF.